This TCR beta chain was profiled in a study of cytomegalovirus exposure and HLA in healthy donors. Study-wide findings and caveats: Cytomegalovirus status was reportedly diagnosed by the classifier with high specificity and sensitivity.

As to this clone: The target antigen is unknown.

Among the donors, all were healthy bone marrow donors. This CDR3 contains 15 residues. Germline loops: CDR1 KGHSH, CDR2 LQKENI. Trimming took 3 bases from V and 1 from J; bases not matched to a gene: 4. Use of 60 Vbeta and 13 Jbeta primers characterized the PCR. Original processing notes: Later analysis identified approximately 80 million unique TCR beta chains, approximately 10 million shared. Produced via immunoSEQ multiplex PCR; TCRdb's table is partial and in-frame only. V and J calls and clone size are those listed in that table; D and trimming were worked out from the DNA. In the table there are 210,000 or so clones, under 90% of which are singletons.

V is TRBV18 and J is TRBJ2-7; 9 bases agree with TRBD2. Sequencing used PBMCs. This receptor was taken from a human donor in good health. This chain's CDR3 is CASSPVRGGSYEQYF. CDR3 sequence (DNA): TGTGCCAGCTCACCCGTGCGGGGGGGATCCTACGAGCAGTACTTC.